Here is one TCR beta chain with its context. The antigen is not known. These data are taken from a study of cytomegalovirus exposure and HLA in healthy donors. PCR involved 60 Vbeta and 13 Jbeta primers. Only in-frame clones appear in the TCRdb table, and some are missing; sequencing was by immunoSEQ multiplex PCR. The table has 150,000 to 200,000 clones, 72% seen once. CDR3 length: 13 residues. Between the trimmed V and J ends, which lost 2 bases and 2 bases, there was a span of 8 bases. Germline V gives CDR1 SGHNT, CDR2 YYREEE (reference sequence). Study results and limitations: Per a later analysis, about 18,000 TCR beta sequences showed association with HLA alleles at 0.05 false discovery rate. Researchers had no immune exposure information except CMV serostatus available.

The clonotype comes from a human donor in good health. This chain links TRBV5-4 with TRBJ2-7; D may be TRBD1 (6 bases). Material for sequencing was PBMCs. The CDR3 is CASSLGGTYEQYF. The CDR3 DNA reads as TGTGCCAGCAGCTTAGGGGGTACCTACGAGCAGTACTTC.